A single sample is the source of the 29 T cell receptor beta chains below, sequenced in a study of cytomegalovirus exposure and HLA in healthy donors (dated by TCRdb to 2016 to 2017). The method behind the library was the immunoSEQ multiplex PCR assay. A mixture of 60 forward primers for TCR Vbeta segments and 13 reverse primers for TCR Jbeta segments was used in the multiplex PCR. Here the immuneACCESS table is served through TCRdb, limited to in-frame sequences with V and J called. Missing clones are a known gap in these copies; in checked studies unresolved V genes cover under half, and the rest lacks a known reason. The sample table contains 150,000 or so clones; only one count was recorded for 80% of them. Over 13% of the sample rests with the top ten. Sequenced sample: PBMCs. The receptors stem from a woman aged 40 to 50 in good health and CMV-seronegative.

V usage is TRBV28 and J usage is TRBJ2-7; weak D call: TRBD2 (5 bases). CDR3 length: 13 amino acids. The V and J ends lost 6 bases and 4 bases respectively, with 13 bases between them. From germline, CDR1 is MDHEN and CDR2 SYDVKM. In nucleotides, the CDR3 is TGTGCCAGCAGCCGCCGGGGTTCTTACGAGCAGTACTTC. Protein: CASSRRGSYEQYF. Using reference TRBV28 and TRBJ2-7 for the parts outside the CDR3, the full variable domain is DVKVTQSSRYLVKRTGEKVFLECVQDMDHENMFWYRQDPGLGLRLIYFSYDVKMKEKGDIPEGYSVSREKKERFSLILESASTNQTSMYLCASSRRGSYEQYFGPGTRLTVT.

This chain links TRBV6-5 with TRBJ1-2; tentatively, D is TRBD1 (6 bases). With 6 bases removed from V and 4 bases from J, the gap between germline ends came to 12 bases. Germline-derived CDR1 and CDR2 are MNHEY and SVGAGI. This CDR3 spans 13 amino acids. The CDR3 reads CASSPGGPYGYTF. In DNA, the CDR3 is TGTGCCAGCAGCCCCGGGGGGCCCTATGGCTACACCTTC.

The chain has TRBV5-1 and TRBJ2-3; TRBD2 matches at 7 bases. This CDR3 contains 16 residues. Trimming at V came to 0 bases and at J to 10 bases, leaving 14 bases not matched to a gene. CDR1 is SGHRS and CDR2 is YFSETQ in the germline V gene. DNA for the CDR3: TGCGCCAGCAGCTTGGACCCCGGGGTAGCGGGTCAGGCGCAGTATTTT. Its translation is CASSLDPGVAGQAQYF.

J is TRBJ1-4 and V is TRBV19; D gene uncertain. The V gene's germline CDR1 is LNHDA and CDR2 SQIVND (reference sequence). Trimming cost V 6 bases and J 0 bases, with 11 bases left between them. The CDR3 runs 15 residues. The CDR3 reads CASSRTATTNEKLFF. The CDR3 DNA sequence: TGTGCCAGTAGCCGCACAGCCACAACTAATGAAAAACTGTTTTTT.

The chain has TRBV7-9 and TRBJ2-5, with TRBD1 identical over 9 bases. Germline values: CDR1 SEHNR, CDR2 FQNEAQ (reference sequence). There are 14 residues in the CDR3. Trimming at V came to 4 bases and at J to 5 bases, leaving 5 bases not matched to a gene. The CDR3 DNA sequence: TGTGCCAGCAGCTCCACAGGGGGCGGGGAGACCCAGTACTTC. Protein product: CASSSTGGGETQYF.

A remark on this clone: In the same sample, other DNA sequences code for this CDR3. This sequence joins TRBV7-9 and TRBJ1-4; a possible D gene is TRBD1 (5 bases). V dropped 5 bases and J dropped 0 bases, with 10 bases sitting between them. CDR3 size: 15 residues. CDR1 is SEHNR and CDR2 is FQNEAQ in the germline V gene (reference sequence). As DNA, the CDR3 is TGTGCCAGCAGCCGTGGGGCCGCAACTAATGAAAAACTGTTTTTT. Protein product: CASSRGAATNEKLFF.

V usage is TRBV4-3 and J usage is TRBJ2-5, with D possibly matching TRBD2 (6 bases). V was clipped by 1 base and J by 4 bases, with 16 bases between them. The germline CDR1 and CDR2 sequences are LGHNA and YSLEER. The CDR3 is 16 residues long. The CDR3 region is CASSQVGPGLGETQYF. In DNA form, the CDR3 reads TGCGCCAGCAGCCAAGTTGGGCCGGGACTTGGAGAGACCCAGTACTTC.

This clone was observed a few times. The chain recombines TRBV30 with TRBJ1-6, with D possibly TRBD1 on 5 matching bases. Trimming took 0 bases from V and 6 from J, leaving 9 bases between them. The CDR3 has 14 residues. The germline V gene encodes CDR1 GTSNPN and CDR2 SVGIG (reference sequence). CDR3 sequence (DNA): TGTGCCTGGAGTGTAGGAGGGACTAATTCACCCCTCCACTTT. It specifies CAWSVGGTNSPLHF.

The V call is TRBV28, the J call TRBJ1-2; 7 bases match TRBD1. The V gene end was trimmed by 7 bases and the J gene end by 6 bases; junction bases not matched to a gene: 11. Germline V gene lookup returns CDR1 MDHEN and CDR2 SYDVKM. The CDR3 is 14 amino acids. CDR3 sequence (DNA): TGTGCCAGCATTAACTCGGGGACAGTGGATGGCTACACCTTC. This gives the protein CASINSGTVDGYTF.

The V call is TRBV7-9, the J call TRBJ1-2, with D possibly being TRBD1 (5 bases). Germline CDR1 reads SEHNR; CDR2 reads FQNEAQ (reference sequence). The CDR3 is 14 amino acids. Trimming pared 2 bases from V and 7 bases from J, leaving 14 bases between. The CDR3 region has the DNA TGTGCCAGCAGCTTATCCCTCCTGGACATTGGCTACACCTTC. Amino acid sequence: CASSLSLLDIGYTF.

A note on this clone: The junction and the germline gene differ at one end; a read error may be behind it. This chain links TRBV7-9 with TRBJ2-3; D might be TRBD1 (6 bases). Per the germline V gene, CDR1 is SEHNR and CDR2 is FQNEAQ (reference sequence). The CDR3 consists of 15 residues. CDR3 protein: CSSSLVDSITDTQYF. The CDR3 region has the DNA TGTTCCAGCAGCTTAGTGGACAGCATCACAGATACGCAGTATTTT.

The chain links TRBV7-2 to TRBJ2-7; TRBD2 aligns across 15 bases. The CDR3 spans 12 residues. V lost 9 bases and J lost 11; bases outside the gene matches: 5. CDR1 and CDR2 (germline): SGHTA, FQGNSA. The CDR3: CASGTSGGREYF. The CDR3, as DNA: TGTGCCAGTGGGACTAGCGGGGGGCGAGAGTACTTC.

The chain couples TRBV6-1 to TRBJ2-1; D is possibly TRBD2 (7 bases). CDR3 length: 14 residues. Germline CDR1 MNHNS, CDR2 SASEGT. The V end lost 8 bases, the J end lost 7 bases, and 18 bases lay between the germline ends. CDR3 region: CASWGREKWNEQFF. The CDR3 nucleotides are TGTGCCAGCTGGGGGCGGGAGAAATGGAATGAGCAGTTCTTC.

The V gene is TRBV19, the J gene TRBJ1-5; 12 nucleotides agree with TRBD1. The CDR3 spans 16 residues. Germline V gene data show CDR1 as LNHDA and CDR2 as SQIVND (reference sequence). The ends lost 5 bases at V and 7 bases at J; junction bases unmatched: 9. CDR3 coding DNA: TGTGCCAGTAGTCTGACCGGGACAGGGGGCCGACAGCCCCAGCATTTT. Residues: CASSLTGTGGRQPQHF.

CDR3 residues: CASSKDPGQNWQPAFF. The CDR3 DNA sequence: TGTGCCAGCAGCAAAGACCCGGGACAAAATTGGCAACCAGCTTTCTTT. J is TRBJ1-1 and V is TRBV2, with TRBD1 as a possible D gene (6 bases). The CDR3 is 16 residues long. The V end was cut by 6 bases, the J end by 10 bases, with 27 bases between. Germline lookup yields CDR1 SNHLY and CDR2 FYNNEI.

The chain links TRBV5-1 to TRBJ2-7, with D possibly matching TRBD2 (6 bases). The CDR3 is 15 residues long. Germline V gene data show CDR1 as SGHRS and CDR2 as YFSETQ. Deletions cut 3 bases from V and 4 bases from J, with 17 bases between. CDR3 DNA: TGCGCCAGCAGCTCTGGACGAGGGACTTCTTACGAGCAGTACTTC. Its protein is CASSSGRGTSYEQYF.

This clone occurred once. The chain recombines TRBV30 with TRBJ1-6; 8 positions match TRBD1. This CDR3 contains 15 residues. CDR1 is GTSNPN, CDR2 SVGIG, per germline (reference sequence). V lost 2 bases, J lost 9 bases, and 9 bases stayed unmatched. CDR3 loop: CAWSIQGVLGSPLHF. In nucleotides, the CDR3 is TGTGCCTGGAGTATACAGGGGGTACTCGGTTCACCCCTCCACTTT.

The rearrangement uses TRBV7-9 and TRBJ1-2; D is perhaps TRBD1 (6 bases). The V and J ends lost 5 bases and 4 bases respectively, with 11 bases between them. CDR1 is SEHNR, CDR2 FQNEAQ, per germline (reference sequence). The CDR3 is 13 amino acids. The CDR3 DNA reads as TGTGCCAGCAGCCCTACAGGGACCTATGGCTACACCTTC. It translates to CASSPTGTYGYTF.

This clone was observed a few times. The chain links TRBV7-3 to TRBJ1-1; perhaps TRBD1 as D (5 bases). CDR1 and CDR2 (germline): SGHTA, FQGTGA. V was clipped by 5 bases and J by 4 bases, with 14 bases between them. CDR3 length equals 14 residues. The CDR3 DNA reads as TGTGCCAGCAGCCCACAGGATCACGGCACTGAAGCTTTCTTT. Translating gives CASSPQDHGTEAFF. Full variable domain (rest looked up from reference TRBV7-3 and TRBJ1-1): GAGVSQTPSNKVTEKGKYVELRCDPISGHTALYWYRQSLGQGPEFLIYFQGTGAADDSGLPNDRFFAVRPEGSVSTLKIQRTERGDSAVYLCASSPQDHGTEAFFGQGTRLTVV.

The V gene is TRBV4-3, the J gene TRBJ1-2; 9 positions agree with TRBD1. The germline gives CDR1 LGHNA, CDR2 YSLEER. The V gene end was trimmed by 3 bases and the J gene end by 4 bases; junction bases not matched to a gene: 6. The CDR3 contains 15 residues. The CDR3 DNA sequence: TGCGCCAGCAGCCAGGGACCGGGACAGGGCTATGGCTACACCTTC. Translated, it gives CASSQGPGQGYGYTF.

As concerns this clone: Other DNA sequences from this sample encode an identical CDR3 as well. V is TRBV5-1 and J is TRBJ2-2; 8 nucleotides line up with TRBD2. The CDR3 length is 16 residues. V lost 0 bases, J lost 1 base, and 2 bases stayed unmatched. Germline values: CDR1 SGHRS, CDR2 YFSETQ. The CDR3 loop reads CASSLALAGNTGELFF. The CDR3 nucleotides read TGCGCCAGCAGCTTGGCCCTAGCGGGGAACACCGGGGAGCTGTTTTTT.

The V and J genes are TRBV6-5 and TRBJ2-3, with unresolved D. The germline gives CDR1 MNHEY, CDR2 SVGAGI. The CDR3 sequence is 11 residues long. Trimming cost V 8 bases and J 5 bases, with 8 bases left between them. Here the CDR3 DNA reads TGTGCCAGCCTGAGTGGAGATACGCAGTATTTT. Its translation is CASLSGDTQYF.

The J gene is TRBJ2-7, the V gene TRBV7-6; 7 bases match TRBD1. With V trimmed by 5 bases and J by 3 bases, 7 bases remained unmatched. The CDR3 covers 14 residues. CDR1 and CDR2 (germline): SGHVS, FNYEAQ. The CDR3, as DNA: TGTGCCAGCAGCCCCCGGGACAGCAGCTACGAGCAGTACTTC. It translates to CASSPRDSSYEQYF.

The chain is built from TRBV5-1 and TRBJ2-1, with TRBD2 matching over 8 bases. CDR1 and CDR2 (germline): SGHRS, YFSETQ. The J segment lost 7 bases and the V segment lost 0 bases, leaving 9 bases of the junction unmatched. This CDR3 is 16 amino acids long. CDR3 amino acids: CASSLEAGGVVNEQFF. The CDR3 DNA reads TGCGCCAGCAGCTTGGAGGCGGGAGGAGTGGTTAATGAGCAGTTCTTC.

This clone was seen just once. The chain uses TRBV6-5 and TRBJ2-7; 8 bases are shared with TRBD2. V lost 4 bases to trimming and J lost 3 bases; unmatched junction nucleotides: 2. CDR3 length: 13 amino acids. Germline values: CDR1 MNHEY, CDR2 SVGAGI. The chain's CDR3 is CASSLAGNYEQYF. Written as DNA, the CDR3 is TGTGCCAGCAGTTTAGCGGGGAACTACGAGCAGTACTTC.

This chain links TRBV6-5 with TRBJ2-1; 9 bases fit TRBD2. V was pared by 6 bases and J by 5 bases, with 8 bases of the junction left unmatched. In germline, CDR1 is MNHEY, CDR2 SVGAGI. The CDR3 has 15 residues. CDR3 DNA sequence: TGTGCCAGCAGAATTAGCGGGAGTTTGAACAATGAGCAGTTCTTC. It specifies CASRISGSLNNEQFF.

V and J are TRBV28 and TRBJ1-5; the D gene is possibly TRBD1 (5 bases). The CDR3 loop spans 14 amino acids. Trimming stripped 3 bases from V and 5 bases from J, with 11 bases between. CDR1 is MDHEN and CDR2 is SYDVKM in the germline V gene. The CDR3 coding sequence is TGTGCCAGCAGTTTTGGGGCAGGACATCAGCCCCAGCATTTT. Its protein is CASSFGAGHQPQHF.

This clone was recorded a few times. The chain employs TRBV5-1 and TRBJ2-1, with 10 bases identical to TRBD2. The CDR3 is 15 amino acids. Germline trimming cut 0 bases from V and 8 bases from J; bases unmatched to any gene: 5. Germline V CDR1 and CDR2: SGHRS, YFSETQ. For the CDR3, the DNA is TGCGCCAGCAGCTTGGAAGCGGGAGGGCTTCATGAGCAGTTCTTC. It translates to CASSLEAGGLHEQFF.

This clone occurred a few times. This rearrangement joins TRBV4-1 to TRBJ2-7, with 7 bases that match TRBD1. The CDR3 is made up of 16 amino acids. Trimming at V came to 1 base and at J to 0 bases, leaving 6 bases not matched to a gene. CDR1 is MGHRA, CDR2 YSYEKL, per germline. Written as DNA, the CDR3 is TGCGCCAGCAGCCAAGTTCTACAGGGGAGCTCCTACGAGCAGTACTTC. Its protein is CASSQVLQGSSYEQYF.